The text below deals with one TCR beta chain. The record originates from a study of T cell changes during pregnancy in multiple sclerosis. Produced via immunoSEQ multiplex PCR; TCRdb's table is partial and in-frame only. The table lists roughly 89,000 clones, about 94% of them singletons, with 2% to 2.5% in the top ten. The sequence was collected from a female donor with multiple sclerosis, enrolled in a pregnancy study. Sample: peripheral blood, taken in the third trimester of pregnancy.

CDR3 residues: CASSLVSSGTNEQFF. Written as DNA, the CDR3 is TGTGCCAGCAGCTTAGTATCTAGCGGAACCAATGAGCAGTTCTTC. The chain uses TRBV7-9 and TRBJ2-1; the match to TRBD2 covers 7 bases. The CDR3 contains 15 residues. Germline CDR1 and CDR2: SEHNR and FQNEAQ (reference sequence). The trim removed 1 base at V and 6 bases at J, leaving 6 bases unmatched.